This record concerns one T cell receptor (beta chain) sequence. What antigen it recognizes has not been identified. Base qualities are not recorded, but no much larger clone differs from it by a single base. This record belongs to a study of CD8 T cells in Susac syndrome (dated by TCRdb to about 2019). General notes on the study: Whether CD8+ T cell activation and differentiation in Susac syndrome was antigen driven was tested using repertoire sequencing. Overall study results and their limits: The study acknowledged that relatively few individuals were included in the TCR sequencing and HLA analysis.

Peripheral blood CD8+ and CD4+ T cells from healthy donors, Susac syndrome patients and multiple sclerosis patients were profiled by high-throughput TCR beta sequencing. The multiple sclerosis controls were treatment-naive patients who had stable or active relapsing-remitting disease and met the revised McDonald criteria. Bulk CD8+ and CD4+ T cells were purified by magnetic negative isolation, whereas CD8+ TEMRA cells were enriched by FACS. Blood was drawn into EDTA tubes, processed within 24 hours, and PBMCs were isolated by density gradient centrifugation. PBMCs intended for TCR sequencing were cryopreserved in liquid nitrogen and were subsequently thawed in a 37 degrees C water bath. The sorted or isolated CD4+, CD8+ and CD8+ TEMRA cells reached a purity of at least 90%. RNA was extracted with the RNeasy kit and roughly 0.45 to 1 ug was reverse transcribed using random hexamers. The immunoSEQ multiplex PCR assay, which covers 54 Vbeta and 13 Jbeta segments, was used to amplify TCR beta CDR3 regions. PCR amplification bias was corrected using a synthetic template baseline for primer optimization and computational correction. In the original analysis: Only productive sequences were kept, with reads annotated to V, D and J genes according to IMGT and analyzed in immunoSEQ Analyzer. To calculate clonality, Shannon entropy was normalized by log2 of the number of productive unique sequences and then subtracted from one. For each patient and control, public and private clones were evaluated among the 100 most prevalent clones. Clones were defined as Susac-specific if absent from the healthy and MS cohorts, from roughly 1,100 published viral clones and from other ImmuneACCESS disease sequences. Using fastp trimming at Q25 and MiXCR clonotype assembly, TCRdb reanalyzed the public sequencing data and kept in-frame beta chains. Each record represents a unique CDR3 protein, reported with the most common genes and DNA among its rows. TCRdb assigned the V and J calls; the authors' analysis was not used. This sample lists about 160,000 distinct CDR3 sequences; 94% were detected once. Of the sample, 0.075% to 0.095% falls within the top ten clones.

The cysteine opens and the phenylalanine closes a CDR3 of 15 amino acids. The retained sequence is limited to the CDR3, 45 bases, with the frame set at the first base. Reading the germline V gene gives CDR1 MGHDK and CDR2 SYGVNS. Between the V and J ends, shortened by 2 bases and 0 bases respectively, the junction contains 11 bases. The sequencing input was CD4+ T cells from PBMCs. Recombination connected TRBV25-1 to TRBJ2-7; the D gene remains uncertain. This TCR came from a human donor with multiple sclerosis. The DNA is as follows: TGTGCCAGCAGTGAAGGATGGGCCAGCTCCTACGAGCAGTACTTC. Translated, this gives CASSEGWASSYEQYF.